A single sample is the source of the 26 T cell receptor beta chains below, sequenced in a study of cytomegalovirus exposure and HLA in healthy donors. With 60 Vbeta and 13 Jbeta primers, the PCR was carried out. Only in-frame clones appear in the TCRdb table, and some are missing; sequencing was by immunoSEQ multiplex PCR. Of about 180,000 clones in the sample, 77% were seen once. The source material was PBMCs. The source is a man aged 18 to 30 in good health and CMV-seronegative.

With regard to this clone: The sample contains more than one DNA sequence encoding this CDR3. V and J are TRBV28 and TRBJ2-7; D is uncertain. Germline assignment: CDR1 MDHEN and CDR2 SYDVKM. Trimming removed 3 bases at V and 2 bases at J, with 8 bases between. The CDR3 is made up of 13 amino acids. The CDR3 DNA is TGTGCCAGCAGTTTGGTCCGGGCCTACGAGCAGTACTTC. It is translated as CASSLVRAYEQYF.

The chain links TRBV30 to TRBJ2-7; 7 bases agree with TRBD2. V dropped 3 bases and J dropped 5; count of bases not matched to a gene: 10. In germline, CDR1 is GTSNPN, CDR2 SVGIG (reference sequence). The CDR3 totals 14 residues. CDR3 DNA sequence: TGTGCCTGGAGGCAAGCGGGGAGGAACAACGAGCAGTACTTC. It specifies CAWRQAGRNNEQYF.

The chain combines TRBV7-9 with TRBJ1-2, with TRBD1 matching over 8 bases. Per germline, CDR1 SEHNR and CDR2 FQNEAQ (reference sequence). CDR3 length: 14 residues. The junction had 5 bases not matched to a gene; V was cut back by 5 bases and J by 3 bases. Written as DNA, the CDR3 is TGTGCCAGCAGCCCGGGACAGGCGGACTATGGCTACACCTTC. Its protein product is CASSPGQADYGYTF.

This chain links TRBV7-3 with TRBJ2-3; 9 nucleotides line up with TRBD2. The CDR3 length is 15 residues. Germline V gives CDR1 SGHTA, CDR2 FQGTGA. Germline trimming cut 5 bases from V and 4 bases from J; bases unmatched to any gene: 7. The CDR3: CASSIALAGSDTQYF. The CDR3 DNA reads as TGTGCCAGCAGCATAGCGCTAGCGGGGTCAGATACGCAGTATTTT.

The rearrangement joins TRBV7-2 to TRBJ1-4; D ambiguous. With 5 bases removed from V and 3 bases from J, the gap between germline ends came to 16 bases. Germline V gene sequence: CDR1 SGHTA, CDR2 FQGNSA. The CDR3 consists of 16 residues. CDR3 loop: CASSKNVAGPNEKLFF. The CDR3 nucleotides are TGTGCCAGCAGCAAAAACGTGGCGGGTCCTAATGAAAAACTGTTTTTT.

Only one count was recorded for this clone. At one of its ends the junction is not consistent with the germline gene, which may arise from a read error. The chain links TRBV10-3 to TRBJ1-1; D is perhaps TRBD1 (5 bases). Germline V lookup: CDR1 ENHRY, CDR2 SYGVKD. The CDR3 loop spans 15 amino acids. CDR3 nucleotides: TGTGCCATCAATGAGTCGGGGCAATGGAACACTGAAGCTTTCTTT. Encoded protein: CAINESGQWNTEAFF.

The chain is built from TRBV2 and TRBJ2-1; TRBD2 matches 8 bases. This CDR3 comprises 15 residues. Germline loops: CDR1 SNHLY, CDR2 FYNNEI. The ends lost 6 bases at V and 3 bases at J; junction bases unmatched: 7. The CDR3 DNA reads as TGTGCCAGCAGCCCCGTCAGCGGGGGCTACAATGAGCAGTTCTTC. Amino acids: CASSPVSGGYNEQFF.

This clone was seen just once. This chain links TRBV27 with TRBJ1-1, with 7 nucleotides matching TRBD1. CDR1 and CDR2 (germline): MNHEY, SMNVEV (reference sequence). The CDR3 extends over 11 amino acids. The trim removed 4 bases at V and 11 bases at J, leaving 4 bases unmatched. The CDR3 is CASSYRGEAFF. The CDR3 DNA follows: TGTGCCAGCAGTTACAGGGGTGAGGCTTTCTTT.

V gene TRBV25-1 combines with J gene TRBJ2-3, with TRBD1 matching over 7 bases. Germline values: CDR1 MGHDK, CDR2 SYGVNS. This CDR3 is 17 amino acids long. Trimming removed 4 bases from V and 2 bases from J; junction bases left unmatched: 12. This chain's CDR3 is CASSATPGQTYTDTQYF. The CDR3 nucleotides are TGTGCCAGCAGTGCCACACCGGGACAGACCTACACAGATACGCAGTATTTT.

This clone was found many times. This sequence joins TRBV18 and TRBJ1-1; D not certain. The CDR3 is 13 amino acids. V was pared by 1 base and J by 3 bases, with 6 bases between. Germline V gene sequence: CDR1 KGHSH, CDR2 LQKENI. The CDR3 reads CASSPQEHTEAFF. The CDR3, as DNA: TGTGCCAGCTCACCACAGGAGCACACTGAAGCTTTCTTT.

The chain recombines TRBV6-5 with TRBJ2-7, with D maybe TRBD1 (6 bases). Germline CDR1 MNHEY, CDR2 SVGAGI. This CDR3 comprises 14 residues. V shed 5 bases and J shed 7 bases, with 18 bases lying between them. CDR3 in DNA: TGTGCCAGCAGTCTGCCTGGACAGCCCGCGGAGCAGTACTTC. Translated, it gives CASSLPGQPAEQYF.

A note on this clone: The junction departs from the called germline gene at one end, perhaps through a read error. This sequence joins TRBV7-9 and TRBJ1-5; D gene uncertain. Germline V gene lookup returns CDR1 SEHNR and CDR2 FQNEAQ (reference sequence). The CDR3 covers 12 residues. The DNA for the CDR3 is TGTTCCAGCAGCTCCGGAGTCAGCCCCCAGCATTTT. Its protein product is CSSSSGVSPQHF.

V and J are TRBV18 and TRBJ2-7; a possible D gene is TRBD2 (6 bases). Germline V gene sequence: CDR1 KGHSH, CDR2 LQKENI. V was shortened by 8 bases and J by 5 bases, with 25 bases between the two germline ends. The length of the CDR3 is 16 residues. The CDR3 region is CASQRTVAVPYHEQYF. In DNA, the CDR3 is TGTGCCAGCCAGAGGACGGTAGCGGTGCCCTACCACGAGCAGTACTTC. Filled out from reference TRBV18 and TRBJ2-7, the complete variable domain reads NAGVMQNPRHLVRRRGQEARLRCSPMKGHSHVYWYRQLPEEGLKFMVYLQKENIIDESGMPKERFSAEFPKEGPSILRIQQVVRGDSAAYFCASQRTVAVPYHEQYFGPGTRLTVT.

This sequence joins TRBV4-3 and TRBJ2-7; D gene uncertain. Trimming removed 0 bases at V and 3 bases at J, with 15 bases between. Per germline, CDR1 LGHNA and CDR2 YSLEER. The CDR3 has 16 amino acids. The CDR3: CASSQEQNPTFYEQYF. The CDR3 bases are TGCGCCAGCAGCCAAGAACAGAATCCCACCTTCTACGAGCAGTACTTC.

The chain is built from TRBV6-5 and TRBJ1-1; 7 bases map to TRBD1. Unmatched junction bases numbered 9, after V lost 0 bases and J lost 5 bases. The CDR3 contains 16 residues. CDR1 MNHEY and CDR2 SVGAGI come from the germline V gene. This CDR3 reads CASSYSSLTGKTEAFF. The CDR3 bases are TGTGCCAGCAGTTACTCCAGTCTGACAGGGAAGACTGAAGCTTTCTTT.

The V and J genes are TRBV30 and TRBJ1-2; D call uncertain. Between the trimmed V and J ends, which lost 8 bases and 1 base, there was a span of 17 bases. From germline, CDR1 is GTSNPN and CDR2 SVGIG (reference sequence). The CDR3 sequence is 14 residues long. The CDR3 spells CARTGRRDNYGYTF. For the CDR3, the DNA is TGTGCCCGAACGGGTAGGAGAGATAACTATGGCTACACCTTC.

This clone was detected only once. The chain combines TRBV5-1 with TRBJ1-3, with unresolved D. Germline CDR1 is SGHRS and CDR2 is YFSETQ. CDR3 length: 16 amino acids. V lost 0 bases to trimming and J lost 0 bases, with 10 bases between them. The CDR3 coding sequence is TGCGCCAGCAGCTTGGGACTCGTCCTCTCTGGAAACACCATATATTTT. Protein product: CASSLGLVLSGNTIYF.

This chain uses TRBV18 with TRBJ1-4; 11 bases map to TRBD1. The V and J ends lost 4 bases and 8 bases, in that order; junction bases with no gene match: 6. Germline loops: CDR1 KGHSH, CDR2 LQKENI. The CDR3 has 15 residues. The CDR3 here is CASSRGQGAGEKLFF. The CDR3 DNA reads as TGTGCCAGCTCACGCGGACAGGGGGCTGGAGAAAAACTGTTTTTT. Drawing the rest from reference TRBV18 and TRBJ1-4, the complete variable domain is NAGVMQNPRHLVRRRGQEARLRCSPMKGHSHVYWYRQLPEEGLKFMVYLQKENIIDESGMPKERFSAEFPKEGPSILRIQQVVRGDSAAYFCASSRGQGAGEKLFFGSGTQLSVL.

This clone appeared a few times. The J gene is TRBJ1-1, the V gene TRBV5-1; weak D call: TRBD1 (6 bases). V dropped 6 bases and J dropped 4 bases, with 13 bases sitting between them. Germline V gene data show CDR1 as SGHRS and CDR2 as YFSETQ. The CDR3 loop spans 13 amino acids. The CDR3, as DNA: TGCGCCAGCAAGGAACAGGGAGTCACTGAAGCTTTCTTT. It translates to CASKEQGVTEAFF.

The chain has TRBV9 and TRBJ2-2; the match to TRBD1 covers 7 bases. The length of the CDR3 is 15 residues. CDR1 SGDLS and CDR2 YYNGEE come from the germline V gene. V gave up 4 bases and J gave up 1 base; unmatched junction bases: 4. The CDR3 DNA follows: TGTGCCAGCAGCCCCGGGACAGTGAACACCGGGGAGCTGTTTTTT. Amino acids: CASSPGTVNTGELFF.

V is TRBV19 and J is TRBJ1-5; 10 bases agree with TRBD1. Germline V lookup: CDR1 LNHDA, CDR2 SQIVND (reference sequence). The CDR3 is made up of 17 amino acids. V shed 4 bases, J shed 5 bases, and the junction held 11 bases outside the gene matches. CDR3 region: CASSKGTGARSYQPQHF. CDR3 nucleotides: TGTGCCAGTAGTAAGGGGACAGGGGCTAGGTCCTATCAGCCCCAGCATTTT.

The CDR3 protein is CASSPLTGPTYEQYF. The CDR3 nucleotides read TGCGCCAGCAGCCCCCTGACGGGTCCCACCTACGAGCAGTACTTC. This chain connects TRBV5-1 to TRBJ2-7; D uncertain. Trimming removed 4 bases from V and 2 bases from J, with 16 bases in between. The CDR3 consists of 15 residues. CDR1 and CDR2 from the germline V gene are SGHRS and YFSETQ.

This clone was seen once. The chain recombines TRBV27 with TRBJ2-1; 7 bases align to TRBD1. Germline CDR1 MNHEY, CDR2 SMNVEV (reference sequence). With 3 bases clipped from V and 7 bases from J, the junction kept 9 bases outside the gene matches. The CDR3 consists of 15 residues. The CDR3 reads CASSFWSGRGNEQFF. The CDR3 nucleotides are TGTGCCAGCAGTTTTTGGTCCGGCAGGGGGAATGAGCAGTTCTTC.

The V gene is TRBV5-6, the J gene TRBJ1-3, with TRBD1 identical over 7 bases. The V gene's germline CDR1 is SGHDT and CDR2 YYEEEE. The J segment lost 4 bases and the V segment lost 1 base, leaving 2 bases of the junction unmatched. This CDR3 is built from 14 residues. CDR3 residues: CASSLRGGGNTIYF. DNA for the CDR3: TGTGCCAGCAGCTTGCGAGGGGGCGGAAACACCATATATTTT.

J is TRBJ2-5 and V is TRBV2; TRBD1 might be the D (5 bases). Per the germline V gene, CDR1 is SNHLY and CDR2 is FYNNEI. With 9 bases removed from V and 1 base from J, the gap between germline ends came to 12 bases. The CDR3 runs to 13 residues. CDR3 bases: TGTGCCAGAGCTGTTAGGGGCCAAGAGACCCAGTACTTC. It translates to CARAVRGQETQYF.

The chain couples TRBV15 to TRBJ2-5; TRBD2 agrees at 9 bases. This CDR3 is 15 amino acids long. J lost 5 bases, V lost 3 bases, and 7 bases had no gene match. In germline, CDR1 is LNHNV, CDR2 YYDKDF (reference sequence). CDR3 nucleotides: TGTGCCACCAGCAGTTCGGCGGGGGGGCCGGAGACCCAGTACTTC. Its protein product is CATSSSAGGPETQYF.